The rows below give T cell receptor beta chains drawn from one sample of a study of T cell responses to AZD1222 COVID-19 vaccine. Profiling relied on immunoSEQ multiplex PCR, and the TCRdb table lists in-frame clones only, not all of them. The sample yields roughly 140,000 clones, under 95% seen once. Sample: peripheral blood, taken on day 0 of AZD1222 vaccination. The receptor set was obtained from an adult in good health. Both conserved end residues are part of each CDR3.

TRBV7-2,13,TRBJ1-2,CASSNRGNYGYTF
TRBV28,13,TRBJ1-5,CASIGIWDQPQHF
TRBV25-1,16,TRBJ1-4,CASSELGGGTNEKLFF
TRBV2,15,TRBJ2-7,CASSEGEIGAYEQYF
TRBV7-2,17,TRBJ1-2,CASTNRGRGRTNYGYTF
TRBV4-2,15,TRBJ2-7,CASSPEGRNTYEQYF
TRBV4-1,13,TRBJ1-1,CASSPLGGTEAFF
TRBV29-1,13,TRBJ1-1,CSVGGYFFTEAFF
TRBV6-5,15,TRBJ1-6,CASKTMGLANSPLHF
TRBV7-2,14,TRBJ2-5,CASSYRGWEETQYF
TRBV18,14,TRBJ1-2,CASSPPSRFYGYTF
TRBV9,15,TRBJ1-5,CASSPGTGLGQPQHF
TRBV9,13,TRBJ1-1,CASSRQGGTEAFF
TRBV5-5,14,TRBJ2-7,CASSLLQGHYEQYF
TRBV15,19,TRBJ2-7,CATSRDPQTDGQGVYEQYF
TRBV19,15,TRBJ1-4,CASSIVRTGDEKLFF
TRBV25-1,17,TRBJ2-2,CATSGDYSGRGDGELFF
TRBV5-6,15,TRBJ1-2,CASGEKATPPYGYTF
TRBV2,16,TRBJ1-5,CASRGGWGAISQPQHF
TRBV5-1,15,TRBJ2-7,CASSPLGGTIYEQYF
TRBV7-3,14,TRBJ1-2,CASSPQGGIYGYTF
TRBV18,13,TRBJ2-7,CASSSGYSYEQYF
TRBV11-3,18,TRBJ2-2,CASSLGRRDRGHPGELFF
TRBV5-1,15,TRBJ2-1,CASRRWDGKRDEQFF
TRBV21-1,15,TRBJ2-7,CASSKAEQGAYEQYF
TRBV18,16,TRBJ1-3,CASSPTPTGSGNTIYF
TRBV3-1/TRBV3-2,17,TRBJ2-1,CASSQVSGANSYNEQFF
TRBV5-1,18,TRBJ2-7,CASSPITHRDRDPYEQYF
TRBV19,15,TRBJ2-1,CASSIRREGPNEQFF
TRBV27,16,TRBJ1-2,CASSLIPGQGSYGYTF
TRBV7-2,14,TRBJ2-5,CASSPAGPGETQYF
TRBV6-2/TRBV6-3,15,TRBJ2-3,CASSYIPMSTDTQYF
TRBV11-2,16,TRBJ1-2,CASSLEGGGRGAGYTF
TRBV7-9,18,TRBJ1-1,CASSTTLVQGTQNTEAFF
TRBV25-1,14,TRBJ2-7,CASSEARGVDEQYF
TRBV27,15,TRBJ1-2,CASTKDRGGAYGYTF
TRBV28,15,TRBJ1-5,CASSAIGGGNQPQHF
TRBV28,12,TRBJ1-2,CASSESQRGYTF
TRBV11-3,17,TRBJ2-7,CASSPTPGSGGSYEQYF
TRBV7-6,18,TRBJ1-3,CASSYSSGTESSGNTIYF
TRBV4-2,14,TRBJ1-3,CASSLQGTGNTIYF
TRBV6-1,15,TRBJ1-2,CASSEGSPGNYGYTF
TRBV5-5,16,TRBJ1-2,CASSLEFPLGSYGYTF
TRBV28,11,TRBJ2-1,CASSLNYEQFF